One T cell receptor beta chain is described in this entry. J was trimmed by 7 bases and V by 5 bases; bases with no gene match: 3. There are 14 residues in the CDR3. From the 5' RACE reads, TCRdb called clonotypes with MiXCR, one entry per CDR3 protein. The table has about 570,000 distinct CDR3 sequences, roughly 9.5% seen once; the top ten hold 2.5% to 3%. This specimen comes from a study of identical twins. The data were also submitted as part of a second study, on yellow fever vaccine responses in identical twins.

Sample: PBMCs. This clonotype was sampled from a woman in her late teens or twenties in good health. The rearrangement links TRBV7-1 to TRBJ2-4, with 12 bases lining up with TRBD2. TRBV7-1 is an ORF for which the function is uncertain. DNA of the CDR3: TGTGCCAGCAGCGCTAGCGGGGGGGGGAACATTCAGTACTTC. It yields the protein CASSASGGGNIQYF.